A single sample gave rise to the 26 T cell receptor beta chains below, sequenced in a study of early T cells in non-severe SARS-CoV-2 infection. TCRdb reanalysed the 5' RACE reads using MiXCR and keeps one entry per CDR3 protein. The sample yields about 34,000 distinct CDR3 sequences, approximately 7.1% seen once. The sequenced sample was whole blood, obtained at baseline. The receptor set was obtained from an adult who was a healthcare worker with PCR-confirmed SARS-CoV-2 infection or an uninfected control (not recorded which).

This clonotype was found many times. The CDR3 region has the DNA TGTGCCAGCAGTTCGCGTGGGTGGGATACGCAGTATTTT. Residues: CASSSRGWDTQYF. This chain joins TRBV12-3 or TRBV12-4 and TRBJ2-3; D unclear. The germline V and J ends were trimmed by 4 bases and 6 bases, with 11 bases remaining between them. This CDR3 contains 13 residues.

At least ten counts were recorded for this clonotype. The DNA is left out, because the CDR3 cannot be placed on it with certainty; the CDR3 is given as TCRdb lists it. This sequence joins TRBV23-1 and TRBJ2-2; the DNA was not used to check the table's D call, TRBD1. TRBV23-1 belongs to the ORF category, with a function that is uncertain. The CDR3 length is 18 residues, termini included. CDR3 protein: CASSHYRTGHTTPGSCFF.

This clonotype occurred many times. The chain combines TRBV29-1 with TRBJ2-1; 10 nucleotides line up with TRBD2. The germline CDR1 and CDR2 sequences are SQVTM and ANQGSEA. The CDR3 has 12 residues. V dropped 7 bases and J dropped 8; count of bases not matched to a gene: 5. CDR3 DNA sequence: TGCAGCGCGGGGACTAGCGCCGATGAGCAGTTCTTC. Its protein is CSAGTSADEQFF.

At least ten counts were recorded for this clonotype. At one of its ends the junction is not consistent with the germline gene, which may arise from a read error. V usage is TRBV7-7 and J usage is TRBJ2-1; 7 bases line up with TRBD2. CDR3 length: 16 residues. Germline CDR1 reads SSHAT; CDR2 reads FNYEAQ (reference sequence). This CDR3 is CASSSRLAGSYNEQFF. CDR3 DNA sequence: TGTGCTAGCAGCTCAAGACTAGCTGGCTCCTACAATGAGCAGTTCTTC.

This clonotype was counted at least ten times. The gene calls are TRBV6-5 and TRBJ2-3; D might be TRBD1 or TRBD2, each matching 5 bases. Per the germline V gene, CDR1 is MNHEY and CDR2 is SVGAGI. The CDR3 consists of 16 residues. V lost 2 bases and J 7 bases, leaving 19 bases between the germline ends. In DNA, the CDR3 is TGTGCCAGCAGTTACACCTTCGGGGCTAGCAGTCATACGCAGTATTTT. This sequence encodes CASSYTFGASSHTQYF.

V is TRBV12-3 or TRBV12-4 and J is TRBJ2-6; 12 nucleotides match TRBD2. The CDR3 is made up of 19 amino acids. With 7 bases clipped from V and 4 bases from J, the junction kept 14 bases outside the gene matches. Written as DNA, the CDR3 is TGTGCCAGCACGGCGGTGGCACTAGCGGGAGGCGCCGGGGCCAACGTCCTGACTTTC. Translation gives CASTAVALAGGAGANVLTF.

This clonotype has a count of ten or more. J is TRBJ2-7 and V is TRBV12-3 or TRBV12-4; D not certain. V was trimmed by 2 bases and J by 4 bases, leaving 15 bases between them. The CDR3 has 15 amino acids. In DNA form, the CDR3 reads TGTGCCAGCAGTTTACCCTCCCTGCGGAGATACGAGCAGTACTTC. This translates into CASSLPSLRRYEQYF.

This clonotype was counted a few times. The chain is built from TRBV5-5 and TRBJ2-7, with D perhaps TRBD1 (6 bases). Germline V gene data show CDR1 as SGHKS and CDR2 as YYEKEE (reference sequence). This CDR3 is 15 amino acids long. Trimming removed 1 base at V and 4 bases at J, with 15 bases between. For the CDR3, the DNA is TGTGCCAGCAGCTTGACCGGGACAACACCTTACGAGCAGTACGTC. It specifies CASSLTGTTPYEQYV.

This clonotype has a count of ten or more. The CDR3 sequence is CASTEQLATNEKLFF. CDR3 in DNA: TGTGCCAGCACCGAGCAGCTCGCAACTAATGAAAAACTGTTTTTT. V gene TRBV2 combines with J gene TRBJ1-4; D is ambiguous. Germline V CDR1 and CDR2: SNHLY, FYNNEI. The ends were cut back, 7 bases at V and 0 bases at J, with 12 bases in the middle. The length of the CDR3 is 15 residues.

This clonotype was observed many times. The chain combines TRBV20-1 with TRBJ2-7, with TRBD2 matching 8 bases. CDR1 is DFQATT, CDR2 SNEGSKA, per germline (reference sequence). The CDR3 sequence is 15 residues long. The junction had 12 bases not matched to a gene; V was cut back by 6 bases and J by 2 bases. CDR3 residues: CSARGGRTVPYEQYV. In nucleotides, the CDR3 is TGCAGTGCCCGGGGGGGACGGACAGTGCCCTACGAGCAGTACGTC.

The gene calls are TRBV29-1 and TRBJ2-7; 7 bases fit TRBD2. Germline V gene data show CDR1 as SQVTM and CDR2 as ANQGSEA. The J segment lost 0 bases and the V segment lost 2 bases, leaving 4 bases of the junction unmatched. The CDR3 is made up of 14 amino acids. The CDR3 spells CSVERAGISYEQYF. The CDR3 region has the DNA TGCAGCGTTGAACGAGCGGGAATCTCCTACGAGCAGTACTTC.

This clonotype was counted ten times or more. The V gene is TRBV11-2, the J gene TRBJ2-1; possibly TRBD1 or TRBD2 for D (5 bases each). CDR1 and CDR2 (germline): SGHAT, FQNNGV. The CDR3 consists of 13 residues. V shed 0 bases and J shed 9 bases, with 9 bases lying between them. The CDR3 region is CASSLEWGSEQFF. In DNA, the CDR3 is TGTGCCAGCAGCTTAGAATGGGGGAGTGAGCAGTTCTTC.

V is TRBV7-8 and J is TRBJ2-7; D tentatively fits TRBD1 or TRBD2 (5 bases each). Trimming pared 3 bases from V and 3 bases from J, leaving 12 bases between. Germline V gene data show CDR1 as SGHVS and CDR2 as FQNEAQ. The CDR3 spans 14 residues. CDR3 amino acids: CASSLGTEDYEQYV. In nucleotides, the CDR3 is TGTGCCAGCAGCTTGGGGACGGAAGACTACGAGCAGTACGTC.

This clonotype was detected ten times or more. The chain links TRBV4-3 to TRBJ1-1; D gene ambiguous. Trimming removed 4 bases at V and 8 bases at J, with 14 bases between. Germline V gives CDR1 LGHNA, CDR2 YSLEER. The CDR3 has 13 residues. The CDR3 region has the DNA TGCGCCAGCAGCCCCGATTCCGGACGGGAAGCTTTCTTT. Encoded protein: CASSPDSGREAFF.

The V and J genes are TRBV13 and TRBJ2-7; TRBD2 might be the D (6 bases). This CDR3 contains 13 residues. CDR1 is PRHDT, CDR2 FYEKMQ, per germline (reference sequence). Between the trimmed V and J ends, which lost 0 bases and 9 bases, there was a span of 12 bases. The CDR3 nucleotides read TGTGCCAGCAGCTTAGGACTAGCTGGGGCGCAGTACGTC. Translated: CASSLGLAGAQYV.

This clonotype appeared many times. The J gene is TRBJ1-1, the V gene TRBV9; the match to TRBD1 covers 11 bases. Germline V gene lookup returns CDR1 SGDLS and CDR2 YYNGEE. The CDR3 contains 16 residues. With 3 bases clipped from V and 4 bases from J, the junction kept 8 bases outside the gene matches. The CDR3 DNA is TGTGCCAGCAGCGGTCGGACAGGGGGCTCGGGCACTGAAGCTTTCTTT. This codes for CASSGRTGGSGTEAFF.

In this sample, this clonotype turned up a few times. DNA for the CDR3: TGTGCCAGCAGTTTAAGGGCAGATCAAGAGACCCAGTACTTC. This translates into CASSLRADQETQYF. This chain links TRBV12-3 or TRBV12-4 with TRBJ2-5; D not resolved. CDR3 length: 14 amino acids. The ends were cut back, 2 bases at V and 2 bases at J, with 9 bases in the middle.

The chain couples TRBV5-1 to TRBJ2-3, with 12 bases matching TRBD2. Germline assignment: CDR1 SGHRS and CDR2 YFSETQ. CDR3 size: 16 residues. V dropped 0 bases and J dropped 2; count of bases not matched to a gene: 1. The CDR3 DNA is TGCGCCAGCAGCTTGGGACTAGCGGGAGCCACAGATACGCAGTATTTT. Amino acid sequence: CASSLGLAGATDTQYF.

A few counts support this clonotype. This chain uses TRBV7-9 with TRBJ1-6; D is uncertain. Trimming took 2 bases from V and 6 from J, leaving 14 bases between them. This CDR3 region has 16 residues. Germline CDR1 is SEHNR and CDR2 is FQNEAQ (reference sequence). The CDR3 sequence: CASSLIPTVSNSPLHF. The CDR3 DNA sequence: TGTGCCAGCAGCTTAATACCGACCGTCAGTAATTCACCCCTCCACTTT.

There are many counts of this clonotype. V usage is TRBV5-6 and J usage is TRBJ1-1, with 9 bases matching TRBD1. This CDR3 spans 14 amino acids. V was clipped by 4 bases and J by 6 bases; unmatched bases: 7. Germline lookup yields CDR1 SGHDT and CDR2 YYEEEE. Here the CDR3 reads CASSLGQGDPEAFF. CDR3 DNA: TGTGCCAGCAGCCTGGGACAGGGAGATCCTGAAGCTTTCTTT.

This clonotype has ten or more counts. The J gene is TRBJ1-3, the V gene TRBV10-3; TRBD1 is a possible D gene (6 bases). The length of the CDR3 is 14 residues. CDR1 and CDR2 (germline): ENHRY, SYGVKD. Trimming took off 8 bases at V and 0 bases at J, with 11 bases between the two ends. For the CDR3, the DNA is TGTGCCATCCTCCGGGACAACTCTGGAAACACCATATATTTT. The encoded protein is CAILRDNSGNTIYF.

The chain combines TRBV30 with TRBJ2-3; D is unresolved. From germline, CDR1 is GTSNPN and CDR2 SVGIG (reference sequence). The CDR3 is made up of 16 amino acids. With 0 bases removed from V and 2 bases from J, the gap between germline ends came to 15 bases. The CDR3 protein is CAWSVPNSHYTDTQYF. Written as DNA, the CDR3 is TGTGCCTGGAGTGTACCTAACAGCCACTACACAGATACGCAGTATTTT.

Only a few counts were recorded for this clonotype. The chain carries TRBV28 and TRBJ2-5; D possibly corresponds to TRBD2 (6 bases). The V end was cut by 7 bases, the J end by 1 base, with 16 bases between. This CDR3 has 15 residues. Germline assignment: CDR1 MDHEN and CDR2 SYDVKM. DNA of the CDR3: TGTGCCAGCACCACTAGCAGAACGTCCCAAGAGACCCAGTACTTC. This encodes CASTTSRTSQETQYF.

In this sample, this clonotype turned up many times. The chain recombines TRBV19 with TRBJ2-3; TRBD2 is a possible D gene (7 bases). V lost 7 bases and J lost 3, with 14 bases in between. From germline, CDR1 is LNHDA and CDR2 SQIVND (reference sequence). The length of the CDR3 is 14 residues. This CDR3 reads CASKGGIATDTQYF. The DNA for the CDR3 is TGTGCCAGTAAGGGGGGGATTGCTACAGATACGCAGTATTTT.

This clonotype was picked up many times. This chain joins TRBV5-4 and TRBJ2-7; tentative D call: TRBD1 (6 bases). The germline CDR1 and CDR2 sequences are SGHNT and YYREEE (reference sequence). The V end lost 1 base, the J end lost 3 bases, and 11 bases lay between the germline ends. The CDR3 extends over 14 amino acids. Here the CDR3 reads CASSLRDTLYEQYF. The DNA for the CDR3 is TGTGCCAGCAGCTTGAGGGACACCCTCTACGAGCAGTACTTC.

This clonotype was observed at least ten times. This chain joins TRBV2 and TRBJ1-5, with 7 bases lining up with TRBD1. The CDR3 has 13 amino acids. Germline-derived CDR1 and CDR2 are SNHLY and FYNNEI. The J segment lost 1 base and the V segment lost 11 bases, leaving 5 bases of the junction unmatched. CDR3 coding DNA: TGTGCCGGAGGGACAGTAAGCAATCAGCCCCAGCATTTT. Translation gives CAGGTVSNQPQHF. The whole variable domain, remainder taken from reference TRBV2 and TRBJ1-5, is EPEVTQTPSHQVTQMGQEVILRCVPISNHLYFYWYRQILGQKVEFLVSFYNNEISEKSEIFDDQFSVERPDGSNFTLKIRSTKLEDSAMYFCAGGTVSNQPQHFGDGTRLSIL.